Listed below are T cell receptor beta chains from one sample, sequenced in a study of T-cell reconstitution after alpha-beta-depleted transplantation in children. TCRdb reprocessed the PCR reads with MiXCR, giving one entry per CDR3 protein. Here the sample spans roughly 120,000 distinct CDR3 sequences, around 23% being singletons. Sequenced here: PBMCs, mostly from graft donor cells, sampled 180 days after TCRalphabeta/CD19-depleted stem cell transplant. The receptors originated from a male patient aged 2 to 10 who had a stem cell transplant for chronic granulomatous disease, so the T cells may come from the graft donor. Each CDR3 is given with its conserved first and last residue.

TRBJ2-3 TRBV7-8 CASSTRTSGIEDTQYF
TRBJ2-2 TRBV10-3 CATGQGTGELFF
TRBJ1-1 TRBV20-1 CSAKGEAEAFF
TRBJ2-6 TRBV7-8 CASSLNWPSSGANVLTF
TRBJ2-2 TRBV10-1 CASPGHLTGELFF
TRBJ2-3 TRBV20-1 CSASESGGPTDTQYF
TRBJ2-7 TRBV27 CASSTSGRAYEQYF
TRBJ2-7 TRBV7-2 CASSLASRSEQYF
TRBJ2-7 TRBV4-2 CASSRGLLGGDEQYF
TRBJ2-5 TRBV27 CASSLFPTPSSQYF
TRBJ1-1 TRBV27 CASSHNAESEAFF
TRBJ2-2 TRBV12-3/TRBV12-4 CASSHPIADRPFANTGELFF
TRBJ2-1 TRBV27 CASSPQRTGANEQFF
TRBJ2-7 TRBV12-3/TRBV12-4 CASSFRGYEQYF
TRBJ1-3 TRBV29-1 CSVEDRQTGSGNTIYF
TRBJ2-7 TRBV27 CASSSRDRNHEQYF
TRBJ2-7 TRBV6-2/TRBV6-3 CASSRGQTGNEQYF
TRBJ1-1 TRBV3-1 CASSQGSSAEAFF
TRBJ2-7 TRBV20-1 CSAPTGHSYEQYF
TRBJ1-2 TRBV3-1 CASSQDSASHYGYTF
TRBJ2-1 TRBV5-1 CASSLAAQPYNEQFF
TRBJ2-4 TRBV12-3/TRBV12-4 CAISPGSPFKLLAKNIQYF
TRBJ2-1 TRBV6-1 CASRARSRNEQFF
TRBJ2-7 TRBV20-1 CSARDWGSEQHF
TRBJ2-3 TRBV15 CATSGGTSGRLDTQYF
TRBJ2-7 TRBV20-1 CSASTGSFLDEQYF
TRBJ2-7 TRBV29-1 CSVGAGTSGSSYEQYF
TRBJ2-1 TRBV12-3/TRBV12-4 CASSVLAGGLDEQFF
TRBJ2-2 TRBV12-3/TRBV12-4 CASSFRAGPGELFF
TRBJ2-2 TRBV3-1 CASRPGLGPGELFF
TRBJ2-5 TRBV20-1 CSAGSLGGETQYF
TRBJ2-7 TRBV5-1 CASSLGSGSYEQYF
TRBJ2-5 TRBV20-1 CSANGQMGRETQYF
TRBJ1-2 TRBV3-1 CASSQGSGRYGYTF
TRBJ2-2 TRBV7-9 CASSLSRTGYTGELFF
TRBJ2-1 TRBV20-1 CSAGDSYNEQFF
TRBJ2-3 TRBV14 CASSLYHPLDTQYF
TRBJ2-1 TRBV12-3/TRBV12-4 CASSLSSLHEQFF
TRBJ2-7 TRBV7-2 CASSLGGRSEQYF
TRBJ1-5 TRBV20-1 CSARAGQSQPQHF
TRBJ1-2 TRBV14 CASSQDRTYGYTF
TRBJ2-2 TRBV7-7 CASSLGGDGTTGELFF
TRBJ1-4 TRBV20-1 CSASQQTAELFF
TRBJ2-7 TRBV11-2 CASSSAAGPGTSGRYEQYF
TRBJ2-1 TRBV5-1 CASSRGQGGSNEQFF
TRBJ1-6 TRBV20-1 CSGGNRASPLHF
TRBJ1-1 TRBV6-1 CASTRTGVEAFF
TRBJ1-5 TRBV18 CASSPGTGDQPQHF
TRBJ2-1 TRBV10-3 CAISLWDQDNEQFF
TRBJ1-1 TRBV5-1 CASSLMIMNTEAFF
TRBJ2-1 TRBV9 CASSPRDPHAGEQFF
TRBJ2-2 TRBV7-2 CASTAGVGTGELFF
TRBJ1-6 TRBV28 CASTLDGTGNSPLHF
TRBJ2-2 TRBV5-1 CASSPRISGELFF
TRBJ2-1 TRBV29-1 CSSLVVDEQFF
TRBJ1-1 TRBV15 CATSRVGGGGTEAFF
TRBJ2-5 TRBV7-8 CASKVSGLAVQNEETQYF
TRBJ2-3 TRBV7-2 CASSTAGTRDTDTQYF